The source of this T cell receptor beta chain is a study of blood T cell repertoires in COVID-19. With 2 bases removed from V and 3 bases from J, the gap between germline ends came to 11 bases. From germline, CDR1 is KGHSH and CDR2 LQKENI. The CDR3 spans 15 residues. Produced via immunoSEQ multiplex PCR; TCRdb's table is partial and in-frame only. The sample has more than 95,000 clones; 65% to 90% are singletons. Specimen: peripheral blood. The J gene is TRBJ2-1, the V gene TRBV18; maybe TRBD2 (5 bases). The TCR sequence derives from a man aged 80 or over with active or convalescent COVID-19. In DNA form, the CDR3 reads TGTGCCAGCTCACCAGCGAGGGAGCGCTACAATGAGCAGTTCTTC. Its protein product is CASSPARERYNEQFF.